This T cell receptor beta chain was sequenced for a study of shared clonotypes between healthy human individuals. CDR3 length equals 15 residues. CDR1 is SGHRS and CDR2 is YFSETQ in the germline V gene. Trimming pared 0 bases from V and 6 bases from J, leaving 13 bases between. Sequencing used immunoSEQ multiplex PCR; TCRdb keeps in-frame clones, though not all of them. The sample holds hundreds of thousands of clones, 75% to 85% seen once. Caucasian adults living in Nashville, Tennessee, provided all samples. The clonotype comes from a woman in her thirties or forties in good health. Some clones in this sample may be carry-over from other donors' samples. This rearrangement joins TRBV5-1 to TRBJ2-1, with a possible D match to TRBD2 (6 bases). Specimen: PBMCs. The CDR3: CASSLVAGNLNEQFF. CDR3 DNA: TGCGCCAGCAGCTTGGTGGCGGGAAACCTCAATGAGCAGTTCTTC.